This T cell receptor (beta chain) was sequenced during a study of CD8 T cells in Susac syndrome. Roughly 0.45 to 1 ug RNA was reverse transcribed with random hexamers. By means of immunoSEQ multiplex PCR, TCR beta CDR3 spanning 54 Vbeta and 13 Jbeta underwent amplification. Each CDR3 protein gets one entry after TCRdb re-called the immunoSEQ multiplex PCR reads with MiXCR. Counted here are 150,000 to 200,000 distinct CDR3 sequences, just under 95% occurring once; the ten biggest clones make up around 0.13%. Sequencing of TCR beta was carried out in blood CD8+ and CD4+ T cells. Purification of the CD8+ and CD4+ T cells relied on negative isolation, and TEMRA cells underwent FACS enrichment. The CDR3 runs to 14 residues. Germline-derived CDR1 and CDR2 are LGHDT and YNNKEL (reference sequence). Trimming pared 3 bases from V and 6 bases from J, leaving 15 bases between.

Sample: CD4+ T cells from PBMCs. This clonotype was obtained from a human donor in good health. V is TRBV3-1 and J is TRBJ2-7; weak D call: TRBD1 (6 bases). CDR3 sequence (DNA): TGTGCCAGCAGCCAGGTTGAACAGGGTGGCGAGCAGTACTTC. This gives the protein CASSQVEQGGEQYF.